The T cell receptor (beta chain) under discussion was sequenced for a study of technical replicates of blood from a handful of donors (dated by TCRdb to about 2017). Looking up the germline V gene (reference sequence) yields CDR1 MNHEY and CDR2 SMNVEV. Inclusive of the bounding cysteine and phenylalanine, the CDR3 is 16 residues long. Solely the CDR3 DNA is kept, with 48 bases framed from the first base. V loses 0 bases, J loses 2 bases, and the germline ends lie 11 bases apart. Points on this clone: It lacks a known antigen. No quality values exist for individual bases; no much larger clone is one base distant.

Library preparation was by the immunoSEQ multiplex PCR assay. The table was pulled from immuneACCESS by TCRdb, which kept in-frame rearrangements only. Such tables lose some clones; where checked, under half of the loss comes from unresolved V genes, and the rest has no known cause. A total of 55,000 to 80,000 clones appear in this sample, around 97% of them only once. The ten largest clones add up to approximately 0.2% of the sample. Recombination linked TRBV27 to TRBJ1-5; perhaps TRBD1 is the D gene, with 6 bases matching. The sample taken for sequencing was T cells isolated from PBMCs. The TCR was taken from a human donor in good health. CDR3 sequence: CASSLSGGQGNQPQHF. Read as DNA, the sequence is TGTGCCAGCAGTTTATCCGGGGGGCAGGGCAATCAGCCCCAGCATTTT.